A single sample gave rise to the 9 T cell receptor beta chains below, sequenced in a study of blood T cells in healthy people across ages. A second about 7 to 12 cycle PCR used barcoded and J-beta primers. MiXCR, run by TCRdb on the 5' RACE reads, gives a single entry per CDR3 protein. This table has 1.5 million to 2 million distinct CDR3 sequences, less than 50% appearing once. The specimen was blood. Receptor source: a woman aged 40-49 years in good health.

The chain recombines TRBV20-1 with TRBJ1-5; D unresolved. The ends were cut back, 1 base at V and 0 bases at J, with 10 bases in the middle. CDR1 is DFQATT and CDR2 is SNEGSKA in the germline V gene (reference sequence). The CDR3 runs 15 residues. Written as DNA, the CDR3 is TGCAGTGCTAGAGCGGCACCCAATAGCAATCAGCCCCAGCATTTT. Its protein product is CSARAAPNSNQPQHF.

The chain has TRBV28 and TRBJ2-1; D is ambiguous. The germline CDR1 and CDR2 sequences are MDHEN and SYDVKM. V lost 2 bases and J 6 bases, leaving 17 bases between the germline ends. CDR3 length: 16 amino acids. The chain's CDR3 is CASSLPTAAIGNEQFF. DNA of the CDR3: TGTGCCAGCAGTTTACCCACGGCCGCTATAGGCAATGAGCAGTTCTTC. The full variable domain, its missing parts supplied by reference TRBV28 and TRBJ2-1, is DVKVTQSSRYLVKRTGEKVFLECVQDMDHENMFWYRQDPGLGLRLIYFSYDVKMKEKGDIPEGYSVSREKKERFSLILESASTNQTSMYLCASSLPTAAIGNEQFFGPGTRLTVL.

This clonotype was observed once. The V gene is TRBV27, the J gene TRBJ2-7; 12 nucleotides match TRBD2. Germline trimming cut 8 bases from V and 6 bases from J; bases unmatched to any gene: 2. Germline CDR1 and CDR2: MNHEY and SMNVEV (reference sequence). CDR3 length equals 12 residues. The CDR3 region is CASLTSGGEQYF. CDR3 DNA sequence: TGTGCCAGCCTGACTAGCGGGGGCGAGCAGTACTTC.

The chain has TRBV11-2 and TRBJ1-1; D gene uncertain. CDR3 size: 16 residues. Between the trimmed V and J ends, which lost 1 base and 0 bases, there was a span of 12 bases. Germline V gene sequence: CDR1 SGHAT, CDR2 FQNNGV. This CDR3 reads CASSLAARELNTEAFF. The CDR3, as DNA: TGTGCCAGCAGCTTAGCCGCGAGGGAACTGAACACTGAAGCTTTCTTT.

The chain joins TRBV4-1 to TRBJ1-1; TRBD1 agrees at 7 bases. The V gene end was trimmed by 2 bases and the J gene end by 1 base; junction bases not matched to a gene: 7. The germline CDR1 and CDR2 sequences are MGHRA and YSYEKL. The CDR3 covers 16 residues. CDR3 protein: CASSQFRGRGNTEAFF. CDR3 DNA: TGCGCCAGCAGCCAATTTAGGGGGCGGGGGAACACTGAAGCTTTCTTT.

CDR3 loop: CASSFEVGYTGTDTQYF. For the CDR3, the DNA is TGTGCCAGCAGTTTCGAAGTGGGGTATACGGGCACAGATACGCAGTATTTT. V is TRBV12-3 or TRBV12-4 and J is TRBJ2-3, with D unclear. The CDR3 has 17 amino acids. V was clipped by 3 bases and J by 1 base, with 17 bases between them.

The V gene is TRBV6-2 or TRBV6-3, the J gene TRBJ2-1; no firm D call. CDR3 length: 14 amino acids. V was shortened by 6 bases and J by 5 bases, with 14 bases between the two germline ends. Germline V gene lookup returns CDR1 MNHEY and CDR2 SVGEGT. This chain's CDR3 is CASSNAILNNEQFF. DNA for the CDR3: TGTGCCAGCAGCAATGCTATCCTAAACAATGAGCAGTTCTTC.

With regard to this clonotype: At one end the junction does not follow the germline gene, possibly because of a read error. This chain uses TRBV7-2 with TRBJ2-5; D is possibly TRBD2 (6 bases). CDR1 and CDR2 (germline): SGHTA, FQGNSA. The CDR3 is made up of 15 amino acids. CDR3 loop: CAYSLGSGHQEIQYF. The CDR3 DNA reads TGTGCCTACAGCTTAGGTAGCGGCCACCAAGAGATCCAGTACTTC.

This clonotype occurred a few times. The V gene is TRBV20-1, the J gene TRBJ1-2; D is ambiguous. Germline V gene lookup returns CDR1 DFQATT and CDR2 SNEGSKA (reference sequence). CDR3 length: 13 residues. Between the trimmed V and J ends, which lost 0 bases and 5 bases, there was a span of 10 bases. This CDR3 reads CSARDFGEYGYTF. DNA for the CDR3: TGCAGTGCTAGAGATTTCGGGGAGTATGGCTACACCTTC.